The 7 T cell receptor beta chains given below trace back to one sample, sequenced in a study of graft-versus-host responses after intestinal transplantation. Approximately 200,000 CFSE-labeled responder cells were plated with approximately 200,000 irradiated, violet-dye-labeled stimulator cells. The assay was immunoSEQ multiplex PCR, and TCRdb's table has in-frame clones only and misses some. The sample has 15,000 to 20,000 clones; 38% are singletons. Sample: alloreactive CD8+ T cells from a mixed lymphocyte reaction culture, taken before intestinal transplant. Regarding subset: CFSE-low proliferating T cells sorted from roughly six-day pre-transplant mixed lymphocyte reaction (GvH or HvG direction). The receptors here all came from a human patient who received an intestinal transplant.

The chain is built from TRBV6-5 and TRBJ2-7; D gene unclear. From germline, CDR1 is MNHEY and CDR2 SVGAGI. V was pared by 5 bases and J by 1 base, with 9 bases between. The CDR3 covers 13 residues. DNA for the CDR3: TGTGCCAGCAGTACAACAATTTCCTACGAGCAGTACTTC. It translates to CASSTTISYEQYF.

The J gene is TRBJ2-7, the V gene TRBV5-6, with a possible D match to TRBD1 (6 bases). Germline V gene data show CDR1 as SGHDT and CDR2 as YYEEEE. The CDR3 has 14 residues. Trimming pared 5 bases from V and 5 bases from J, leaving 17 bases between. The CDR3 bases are TGTGCCAGCAGTTATGACAGGATACTTGACGAGCAGTACTTC. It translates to CASSYDRILDEQYF.

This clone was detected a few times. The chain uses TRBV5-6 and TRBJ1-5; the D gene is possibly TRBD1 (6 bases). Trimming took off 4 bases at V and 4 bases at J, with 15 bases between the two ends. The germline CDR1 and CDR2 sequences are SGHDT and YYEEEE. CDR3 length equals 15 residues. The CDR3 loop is CASSADSTGNQPQHF. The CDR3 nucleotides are TGTGCCAGCAGCGCGGATTCAACAGGGAATCAGCCCCAGCATTTT. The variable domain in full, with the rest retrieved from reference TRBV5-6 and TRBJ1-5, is DAGVTQSPTHLIKTRGQQVTLRCSPKSGHDTVSWYQQALGQGPQFIFQYYEEEERQRGNFPDRFSGHQFPNYSSELNVNALLLGDSALYLCASSADSTGNQPQHFGDGTRLSIL.

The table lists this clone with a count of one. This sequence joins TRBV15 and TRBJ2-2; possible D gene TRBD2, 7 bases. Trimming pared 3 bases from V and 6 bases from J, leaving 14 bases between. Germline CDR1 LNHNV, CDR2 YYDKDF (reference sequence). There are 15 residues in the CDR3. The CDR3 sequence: CATSSLLGGAGELFF. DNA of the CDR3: TGTGCCACCAGCAGCCTTCTAGGGGGGGCCGGGGAGCTGTTTTTT.

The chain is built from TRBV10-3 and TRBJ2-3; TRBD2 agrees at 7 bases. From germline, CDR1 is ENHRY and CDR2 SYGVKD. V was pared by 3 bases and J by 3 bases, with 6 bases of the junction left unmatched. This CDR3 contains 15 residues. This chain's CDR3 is CAISDLAVLTDTQYF. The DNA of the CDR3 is TGTGCCATCAGTGACCTAGCGGTACTGACAGATACGCAGTATTTT.

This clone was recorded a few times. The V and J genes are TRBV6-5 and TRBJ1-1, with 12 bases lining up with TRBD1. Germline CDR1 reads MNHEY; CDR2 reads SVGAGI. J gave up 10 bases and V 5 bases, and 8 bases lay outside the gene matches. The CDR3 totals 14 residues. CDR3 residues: CASSLPGQGASAFF. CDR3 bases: TGTGCCAGCAGTCTCCCGGGACAGGGGGCTTCAGCTTTCTTT.

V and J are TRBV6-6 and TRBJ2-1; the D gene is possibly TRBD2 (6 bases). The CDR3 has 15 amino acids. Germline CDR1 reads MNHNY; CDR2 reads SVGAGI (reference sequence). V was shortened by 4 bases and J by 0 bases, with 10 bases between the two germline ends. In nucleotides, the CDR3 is TGTGCCAGCAGTTCGGACGGGAGCTCCTACAATGAGCAGTTCTTC. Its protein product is CASSSDGSSYNEQFF.